This T cell receptor (beta chain) was sequenced for a study of blood T cell repertoires in COVID-19. CDR3 length equals 17 residues. Per the original data handling: Nucleated cell number was recorded as an estimate derived from reference gene primer amplification. The protocol was immunoSEQ multiplex PCR, while the TCRdb copy is restricted to in-frame clones and leaves out a portion. V, J and clone size reflect that table, while D and trimming were determined from the DNA. This sample has approximately 500,000 clones, with 80% to 90% found just once. The rearrangement links TRBV12-2 to TRBJ2-1; the table's D call of TRBD2 was not tested on the DNA. TRBV12-2 is flagged as a pseudogene. The material sequenced was peripheral blood. This TCR was recovered from a human donor in a cohort sampled during active COVID-19. In nucleotides, the CDR3 is TGTGCAAGTCGCTTAGTCCCCGGGACTAGCCCCTACAATGAGCAGTTCTTC. Protein: CASRLVPGTSPYNEQFF.